This T cell receptor beta chain was recorded in a study of tumor T cells in aggressive B-cell lymphoma. TCRdb's table, derived via immunoSEQ multiplex PCR, lists solely in-frame clones and lacks some. The sample has about 3,100 clones; around 87% are singletons. The TCR was taken from an adult with diffuse large B cell lymphoma. Material for sequencing was tumor tissue.

The CDR3 DNA is TGTGCCAGCAGCTTAGACGGGAGCACCGGGGAGCTGTTTTTT. Protein sequence: CASSLDGSTGELFF. This chain links TRBV11-3 with TRBJ2-2, with D possibly matching TRBD2 (6 bases). CDR3 size: 14 residues. Deletions cut 0 bases from V and 4 bases from J, with 6 bases between. CDR1 SGHNT and CDR2 YENEEA come from the germline V gene. The full variable domain, rest sourced from reference TRBV11-3 and TRBJ2-2, is EAGVVQSPRYKIIEKKQPVAFWCNPISGHNTLYWYLQNLGQGPELLIRYENEEAVDDSQLPKDRFSAERLKGVDSTLKIQPAELGDSAVYLCASSLDGSTGELFFGEGSRLTVL.